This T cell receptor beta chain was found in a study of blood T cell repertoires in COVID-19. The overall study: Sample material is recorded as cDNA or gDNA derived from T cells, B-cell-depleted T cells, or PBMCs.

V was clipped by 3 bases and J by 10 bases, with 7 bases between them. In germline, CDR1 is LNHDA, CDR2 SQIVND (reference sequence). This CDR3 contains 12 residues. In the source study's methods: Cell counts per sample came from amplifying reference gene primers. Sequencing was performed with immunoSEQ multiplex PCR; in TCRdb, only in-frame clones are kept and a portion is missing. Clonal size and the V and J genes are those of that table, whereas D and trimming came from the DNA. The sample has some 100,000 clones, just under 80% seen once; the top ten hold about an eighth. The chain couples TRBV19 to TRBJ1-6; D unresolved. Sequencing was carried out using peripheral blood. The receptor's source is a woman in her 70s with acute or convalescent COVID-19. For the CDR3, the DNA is TGTGCCAGTAGTATCCGGTCCTCACCCCTCCACTTT. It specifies CASSIRSSPLHF.